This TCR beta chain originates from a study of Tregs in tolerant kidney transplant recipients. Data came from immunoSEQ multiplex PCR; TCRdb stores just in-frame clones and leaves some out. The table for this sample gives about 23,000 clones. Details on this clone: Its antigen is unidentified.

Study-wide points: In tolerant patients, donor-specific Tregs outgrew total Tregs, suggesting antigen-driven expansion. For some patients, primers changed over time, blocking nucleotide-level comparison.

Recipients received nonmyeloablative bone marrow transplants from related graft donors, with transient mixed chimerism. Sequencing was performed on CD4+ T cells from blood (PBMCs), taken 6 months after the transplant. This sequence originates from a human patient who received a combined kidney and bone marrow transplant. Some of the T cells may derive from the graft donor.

CDR3 protein: CASELGAGIYGYTF. The sequenced CDR3 bases are TGTGCCAGTGAGTTAGGGGCGGGGATCTATGGC. The chain has TRBV19 and TRBJ1-2, with D possibly being TRBD1 (5 bases). The read finishes 3 residues shy of the CDR3 end, and the germline J gene is used to complete it. V lost 8 bases and J lost 4, with 17 bases in between. The CDR3 covers 14 residues. Germline CDR1 LNHDA, CDR2 SQIVND (reference sequence).